The 24 T cell receptor beta chains given below trace back to one sample, sequenced in a study of control samples from healthy donors and cancer patients. Repertoires were generated with immunoSEQ multiplex PCR, while TCRdb's copy carries only in-frame clones and drops some. Among approximately 150,000 clones, around nine tenths were seen once, and the ten largest hold approximately 0.7%. The material sequenced was blood. Source of these receptors: a woman younger than 45 in good health.

The V gene is TRBV18, the J gene TRBJ1-5, with D possibly being TRBD1 (5 bases). Germline V gives CDR1 KGHSH, CDR2 LQKENI. The V end lost 3 bases, the J end lost 3 bases, and 9 bases lay between the germline ends. This CDR3 contains 14 residues. The CDR3 spells CASSPGVLNQPQHF. The DNA of the CDR3 is TGTGCCAGCTCACCGGGGGTCCTCAATCAGCCCCAGCATTTT.

The chain uses TRBV5-1 and TRBJ2-2, with a weak D call TRBD2 (6 bases). V dropped 5 bases and J dropped 3 bases, with 11 bases sitting between them. Germline CDR1 SGHRS, CDR2 YFSETQ. The CDR3 is made up of 14 amino acids. The CDR3 spells CASRSRRDTGELFF. CDR3 nucleotide sequence: TGCGCCAGCAGATCGAGGAGGGACACCGGGGAGCTGTTTTTT.

The V gene is TRBV27, the J gene TRBJ1-2, with no clear D. The CDR3 is 15 residues long. Trimming left V 4 bases short and J 8 bases short, with 20 bases between. Germline values: CDR1 MNHEY, CDR2 SMNVEV (reference sequence). As DNA, the CDR3 is TGTGCCAGCAGTTCAACTGAAGGGAGAATTGGGGGCTACACCTTC. This gives the protein CASSSTEGRIGGYTF.

V usage is TRBV9 and J usage is TRBJ2-7; D may be TRBD1 or TRBD2 (6 bases each). This CDR3 is 16 amino acids long. Germline V lookup: CDR1 SGDLS, CDR2 YYNGEE. Trimming shortened V by 4 bases and J by 3 bases, and 20 bases separated the two germline ends. The CDR3 DNA reads as TGTGCCAGCAGCCCAACCGGCGGGGACATCCTCTACGAGCAGTACTTC. Its translation: CASSPTGGDILYEQYF.

The gene calls are TRBV5-4 and TRBJ2-6; D ambiguous. The CDR3 is made up of 15 amino acids. V dropped 0 bases and J dropped 0 bases, with 4 bases sitting between them. Looked up from germline, CDR1 is SGHNT and CDR2 is YYREEE (reference sequence). The CDR3 bases are TGTGCCAGCAGCTTGGACCTCTCTGGGGCCAACGTCCTGACTTTC. Translation: CASSLDLSGANVLTF.

V gene TRBV5-1 combines with J gene TRBJ2-1, with 9 bases fitting TRBD2. The germline V gene encodes CDR1 SGHRS and CDR2 YFSETQ. The junction had 10 bases not matched to a gene; V was cut back by 0 bases and J by 3 bases. CDR3 length equals 18 residues. The CDR3 DNA is TGCGCCAGCAGCTTGGATCCCTCAGCGGGAGGTGGCTACAATGAGCAGTTCTTC. It yields the protein CASSLDPSAGGGYNEQFF. The variable domain in full, completed from reference TRBV5-1 and TRBJ2-1, reads KAGVTQTPRYLIKTRGQQVTLSCSPISGHRSVSWYQQTPGQGLQFLFEYFSETQRNKGNFPGRFSGRQFSNSRSEMNVSTLELGDSALYLCASSLDPSAGGGYNEQFFGPGTRLTVL.

This rearrangement joins TRBV4-3 to TRBJ2-3; 12 bases line up with TRBD2. The CDR3 totals 15 residues. CDR1 and CDR2 from the germline V gene are LGHNA and YSLEER. After removal of 2 bases from V and 6 bases from J, the junction contained 3 bases not matched to a gene. CDR3 DNA: TGCGCCAGCAGCCAAACTAGCGGGAGGCGGGATACGCAGTATTTT. Residues: CASSQTSGRRDTQYF.

V is TRBV27 and J is TRBJ2-7, with 8 bases aligning to TRBD2. CDR3 length: 16 amino acids. The germline V gene encodes CDR1 MNHEY and CDR2 SMNVEV (reference sequence). V trimming: 0 bases; J trimming: 1 base; junction bases outside the gene matches: 5. The CDR3: CASSLSLGTRSYEQYF. The DNA for the CDR3 is TGTGCCAGCAGTTTATCGCTCGGGACTAGATCCTACGAGCAGTACTTC.

The CDR3 spells CASSLGGRGGTFF. The CDR3 DNA reads as TGTGCCAGCAGCTTGGGTGGCAGGGGCGGAACTTTCTTT. The chain has TRBV5-4 and TRBJ1-1, with a possible D match to TRBD1 (6 bases). Trimming removed 0 bases from V and 12 bases from J, with 15 bases in between. Germline lookup yields CDR1 SGHNT and CDR2 YYREEE (reference sequence). The CDR3 sequence is 13 residues long.

With respect to this clone: Other DNA sequences in the same sample also yield this CDR3. The V gene is TRBV7-3, the J gene TRBJ1-1; no definite D call. Looked up from germline, CDR1 is SGHTA and CDR2 is FQGTGA. This CDR3 has 14 amino acids. Trimming took off 4 bases at V and 1 base at J, with 10 bases between the two ends. CDR3 amino acids: CASSSGPSNTEAFF. The CDR3 region has the DNA TGTGCCAGCAGCTCCGGACCCTCGAACACTGAAGCTTTCTTT.

V usage is TRBV5-6 and J usage is TRBJ1-5, with no clear D. Between the trimmed V and J ends, which lost 0 bases and 4 bases, there was a span of 8 bases. This CDR3 contains 14 residues. Looked up from germline, CDR1 is SGHDT and CDR2 is YYEEEE. CDR3 protein: CASSLASGNQPQHF. Here the CDR3 DNA reads TGTGCCAGCAGCTTGGCTTCCGGGAATCAGCCCCAGCATTTT.

The chain recombines TRBV9 with TRBJ2-7, with a weak D call TRBD2 (5 bases). Per germline, CDR1 SGDLS and CDR2 YYNGEE. Trimming took off 6 bases at V and 3 bases at J, with 19 bases between the two ends. The length of the CDR3 is 15 residues. This chain's CDR3 is CASNTDGSPYYEQYF. The CDR3, as DNA: TGTGCCAGCAATACGGATGGGAGCCCATACTACGAGCAGTACTTC.

This clone has more than one count but fewer than ten. J is TRBJ1-1 and V is TRBV4-1; a weak D match, TRBD1 (6 bases). The CDR3 is 17 amino acids. Trimming cost V 3 bases and J 4 bases, with 21 bases left between them. Germline CDR1 reads MGHRA; CDR2 reads YSYEKL. CDR3 sequence reads: CASSHTYLQGLGTEAFF. The DNA of the CDR3 is TGCGCCAGCAGCCATACTTACTTACAGGGTCTGGGCACTGAAGCTTTCTTT.

V usage is TRBV23-1 and J usage is TRBJ2-5, with D possibly being TRBD1 (6 bases). TRBV23-1 is classed as an ORF, of uncertain function. CDR3 length equals 21 residues. V lost 6 bases and J 3 bases, leaving 35 bases between the germline ends. The CDR3 region is CASRPIHSRLEGETRKETQYF. The DNA for the CDR3 is TGCGCCAGCAGACCTATCCACAGTCGATTAGAGGGGGAAACCCGTAAAGAGACCCAGTACTTC.

V gene TRBV27 combines with J gene TRBJ1-5, with 8 bases lining up with TRBD1. The CDR3 consists of 15 residues. Germline lookup yields CDR1 MNHEY and CDR2 SMNVEV (reference sequence). V lost 3 bases, J lost 6 bases, and 7 bases stayed unmatched. CDR3 nucleotide sequence: TGTGCCAGCAGTTTGAAGGCAGGGGGCGGTCAGCCCCAGCATTTT. Its translation is CASSLKAGGGQPQHF.

The chain couples TRBV14 to TRBJ2-2; 7 bases line up with TRBD2. The CDR3 sequence is 16 residues long. Germline trimming cut 3 bases from V and 6 bases from J; bases unmatched to any gene: 10. Germline lookup yields CDR1 SGHDN and CDR2 FVKESK. The DNA of the CDR3 is TGTGCCAGCAGCCACGCCCACAGCGGGATAGCCGGGGAGCTGTTTTTT. This sequence encodes CASSHAHSGIAGELFF.

The rearrangement links TRBV7-9 to TRBJ1-1, with D tentatively TRBD1 (5 bases). The V gene's germline CDR1 is SEHNR and CDR2 FQNEAQ (reference sequence). This CDR3 has 14 residues. The V end lost 4 bases, the J end lost 1 base, and 10 bases lay between the germline ends. Here the CDR3 reads CASSWGVGNTEAFF. The DNA of the CDR3 is TGTGCCAGCAGCTGGGGGGTGGGGAACACTGAAGCTTTCTTT.

This clone was seen a few times. This chain links TRBV4-1 with TRBJ2-1; 15 nucleotides match TRBD2. The CDR3 loop spans 15 amino acids. The germline V gene encodes CDR1 MGHRA and CDR2 YSYEKL. V trimming: 2 bases; J trimming: 15 bases; junction bases outside the gene matches: 8. The CDR3 DNA reads TGCGCCAGCAGCCAACTCCCGGGACTAGCGGGAGGTCGGTTCTTC. This translates into CASSQLPGLAGGRFF.

This sequence joins TRBV27 and TRBJ1-1; tentative D call: TRBD1 (6 bases). Germline values: CDR1 MNHEY, CDR2 SMNVEV (reference sequence). Trimming took off 3 bases at V and 0 bases at J, with 17 bases between the two ends. The CDR3 sequence is 17 residues long. CDR3 sequence: CASSLGAGYGVNTEAFF. The CDR3 nucleotides are TGTGCCAGCAGTTTGGGGGCGGGTTACGGAGTGAACACTGAAGCTTTCTTT.

The CDR3: CASSASKFLSYEQYF. The CDR3 nucleotides read TGTGCCAGCAGTGCCTCCAAGTTCCTCTCCTACGAGCAGTACTTC. The gene calls are TRBV28 and TRBJ2-7; D not resolved. The V end was cut by 5 bases, the J end by 0 bases, with 14 bases between. This CDR3 has 15 amino acids. Germline-derived CDR1 and CDR2 are MDHEN and SYDVKM.

The chain recombines TRBV6-5 with TRBJ1-2; no reliable D call. Between the trimmed V and J ends, which lost 1 base and 2 bases, there was a span of 11 bases. The CDR3 is made up of 15 amino acids. Germline V gene sequence: CDR1 MNHEY, CDR2 SVGAGI. CDR3 nucleotide sequence: TGTGCCAGCAGTTACTACCGAGGGTCCAACTATGGCTACACCTTC. This sequence encodes CASSYYRGSNYGYTF.

The rearrangement uses TRBV7-2 and TRBJ1-1; D gene uncertain. The germline gives CDR1 SGHTA, CDR2 FQGNSA. Trimming shortened V by 3 bases and J by 1 base, and 12 bases separated the two germline ends. This CDR3 is built from 15 residues. CDR3 amino acids: CASSFGTSRNTEAFF. The CDR3 DNA is TGTGCCAGCAGCTTTGGTACAAGTAGGAACACTGAAGCTTTCTTT.

The gene calls are TRBV28 and TRBJ2-2, with TRBD2 matching 14 bases. J lost 3 bases, V lost 3 bases, and 12 bases had no gene match. Germline V gene lookup returns CDR1 MDHEN and CDR2 SYDVKM. The CDR3 is made up of 20 amino acids. CDR3 sequence: CASSFGVGLAGGNHTGELFF. The DNA of the CDR3 is TGTGCCAGCAGTTTTGGGGTCGGACTAGCGGGAGGCAATCACACCGGGGAGCTGTTTTTT. Full variable domain (missing parts from reference TRBV28 and TRBJ2-2): DVKVTQSSRYLVKRTGEKVFLECVQDMDHENMFWYRQDPGLGLRLIYFSYDVKMKEKGDIPEGYSVSREKKERFSLILESASTNQTSMYLCASSFGVGLAGGNHTGELFFGEGSRLTVL.

The J gene is TRBJ1-1, the V gene TRBV5-4; 7 nucleotides line up with TRBD1. The CDR3 covers 15 residues. Germline-derived CDR1 and CDR2 are SGHNT and YYREEE (reference sequence). The junction had 9 bases not matched to a gene; V was cut back by 5 bases and J by 2 bases. CDR3 DNA sequence: TGTGCCAGCAGACGGCCCGGGACAGAAAACACTGAAGCTTTCTTT. Translation gives CASRRPGTENTEAFF.